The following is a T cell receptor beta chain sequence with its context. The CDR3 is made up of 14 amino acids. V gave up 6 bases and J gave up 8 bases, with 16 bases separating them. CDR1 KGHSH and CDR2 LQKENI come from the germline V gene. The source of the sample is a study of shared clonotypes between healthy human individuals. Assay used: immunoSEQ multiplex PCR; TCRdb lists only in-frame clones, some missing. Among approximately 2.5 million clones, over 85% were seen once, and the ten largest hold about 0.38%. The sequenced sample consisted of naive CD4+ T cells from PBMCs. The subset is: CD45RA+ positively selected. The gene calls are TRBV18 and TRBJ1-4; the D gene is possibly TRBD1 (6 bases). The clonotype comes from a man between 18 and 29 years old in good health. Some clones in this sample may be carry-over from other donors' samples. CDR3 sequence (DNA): TGTGCCAGCTCCGCCCGCAGGGGAGGGGAAAAACTGTTTTTT. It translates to CASSARRGGEKLFF.